This is a list of T cell receptor beta chains from one sample in a study of CD8 T cells in Susac syndrome. A single record per CDR3 protein comes from TCRdb applying MiXCR to the immunoSEQ multiplex PCR reads. The data show 150,000 to 200,000 distinct CDR3 sequences, with 90% to 95% seen just once and roughly 0.12% held by the top ten. Sequencing was carried out using CD4+ T cells from PBMCs. Source of these receptors: a human donor with Susac syndrome. CDR3s include the opening cysteine and the closing phenylalanine or tryptophan. A D gene is named only where the DNA matches it firmly. Clone size appears in some rows only: once, few, many, or a class for an expanded clone.

v_call,cdr3_length,d_call,j_call,clone_size,cdr3_nt,cdr3_aa
TRBV19,15,NA,TRBJ2-7,NA,TGTGCCAACCGGGGCGCCGGGGACATCTCCTACGAGCAGTACTTC,CANRGAGDISYEQYF
TRBV28,14,TRBD1,TRBJ1-5,NA,TGTGCCAGCAGTTTACAGGGGGCTTATCAGCCCCAGCATTTT,CASSLQGAYQPQHF
TRBV20-1,14,NA,TRBJ1-6,NA,TGCAGTGCTAGAGATCAAGAGGGGAGCTCACCCCTCCACTTT,CSARDQEGSSPLHF
TRBV20-1,12,NA,TRBJ2-3,NA,TGCAGTGCTAGGGAGGGTCTCGATACGCAGTATTTT,CSAREGLDTQYF
TRBV7-9,14,NA,TRBJ2-3,NA,TGTGCCAGCAGCTTAGGCCCCACAGGGGATACGCAGTATTTT,CASSLGPTGDTQYF
TRBV20-1,14,TRBD1,TRBJ2-5,NA,TGCAGTGCTACCGGGACAGTCGTCGAAGCGACCCAGTACTTC,CSATGTVVEATQYF
TRBV5-4,18,NA,TRBJ2-1,NA,TGTGCCAGCAGTTACGAAGGGCTCACAGGGCCCACCTACAATGAGCAGTTCTTC,CASSYEGLTGPTYNEQFF
TRBV5-4,17,TRBD2,TRBJ2-1,NA,TGTGCCAGCAGCTTGGACGGGGGCGGGGGGCTTCGAAGTGAGCAGTTCTTC,CASSLDGGGGLRSEQFF
TRBV6-1,13,NA,TRBJ2-5,NA,TGTGCCAGCAGACCGCCCACCCAAGAGACCCAGTACTTC,CASRPPTQETQYF
TRBV15,13,NA,TRBJ1-5,NA,TGTGCCACCAGCACGATCCGGAATCAGCCCCAGCATTTT,CATSTIRNQPQHF
TRBV30,12,NA,TRBJ1-2,NA,TGTGCCTGGAGTGGTGAGGGTTATGGCTACACCTTC,CAWSGEGYGYTF
TRBV30,13,NA,TRBJ1-1,NA,TGTGCCTGGGGGGGGCAGGTGAACACTGAAGCTTTCTTT,CAWGGQVNTEAFF
TRBV6-1,15,NA,TRBJ2-7,NA,TGTGCCAGCAGCCTCGCCGGCGCCTACGACTACGAGCAGTACTTC,CASSLAGAYDYEQYF
TRBV14,11,NA,TRBJ2-7,NA,TGTGCCAGCAGCCACAATTTCGAGCAGTACTTC,CASSHNFEQYF
TRBV20-1,12,NA,TRBJ2-5,NA,TGCAGTGCTAGGAGGGGAATGGAGACCCAGTACTTC,CSARRGMETQYF
TRBV15,17,NA,TRBJ2-7,few,TGTGCCACCAGCAGAGAACCCAGAGGAGGTAGCTCCTACGAGCAGTACTTC,CATSREPRGGSSYEQYF
TRBV7-2,16,NA,TRBJ2-3,NA,TGTGCCAGCAGCTTCGGGCCGTCCATGGGGATAGATACGCAGTATTTT,CASSFGPSMGIDTQYF
TRBV28,14,NA,TRBJ2-5,NA,TGTGCCACCGATCTGGACAGCACTCAAGAGACCCAGTACTTC,CATDLDSTQETQYF
TRBV5-1,14,NA,TRBJ2-5,NA,TGCGCCAGCAGGGATGGACAGCTCCAAGAGACCCAGTACTTC,CASRDGQLQETQYF